The rows below give T cell receptor beta chains drawn from one sample of a study of CD8 T cells in ankylosing spondylitis. In TCRdb, the 5' RACE reads were re-called with MiXCR into one record per CDR3 protein. The repertoire holds some 250,000 distinct CDR3 sequences, around 7.8% seen once, with about 6.8% in the top ten. The sequenced sample consisted of blood, either unsorted or a sorted T cell fraction (not recorded which). The receptors derive from a male donor with ankylosing spondylitis or in good health (not recorded which). CDR3s include the opening cysteine and the closing phenylalanine or tryptophan. The order of the fields is J gene, V gene, D gene, clone size, CDR3 protein, CDR3 DNA. A D gene is named only where the DNA matches it firmly. The listing skips clone size in some rows; elsewhere it reads once, few, many or a size class.

>TRBJ2-1|TRBV5-1|TRBD1|many
CASSLGTGGSLTTYNEQFF
TGCGCCAGCAGCTTGGGGACAGGGGGGTCCCTTACTACTTACAATGAGCAGTTCTTC
>TRBJ1-1|TRBV6-1|-|many
CASLLGPNTEAFF
TGTGCCAGCCTCTTAGGCCCTAACACTGAAGCTTTCTTT
>TRBJ2-7|TRBV20-1|TRBD2|-
CSAPGLAGAREQYF
TGCAGTGCTCCCGGACTAGCGGGGGCCAGAGAGCAGTACTTC
>TRBJ2-3|TRBV4-2|-|-
CASSPYVSASTDTQYF
TGCGCCAGCAGCCCATATGTTAGTGCTAGCACAGATACGCAGTATTTT
>TRBJ1-1|TRBV5-1|-|many
CASSEGLTMNTEAFF
TGCGCCAGCAGCGAGGGACTGACCATGAACACTGAAGCTTTCTTT
>TRBJ1-1|TRBV6-1|-|many
CASRFRSMNTEAFF
TGTGCCAGCAGATTCAGGAGCATGAACACTGAAGCTTTCTTT
>TRBJ2-2|TRBV4-3|-|many
CASSQDRSGRTNTGELFF
TGCGCCAGCAGCCAAGATAGATCGGGACGGACCAACACCGGGGAGCTGTTTTTT
>TRBJ2-5|TRBV7-2|TRBD2|many
CASSSAGGQETQYF
TGTGCCAGCAGCTCTGCGGGGGGCCAAGAGACCCAGTACTTC
>TRBJ2-7|TRBV20-1|TRBD2|many
CSARSGLASYEQYF
TGCAGTGCTAGGTCGGGACTAGCTTCGTACGAGCAGTACTTC
>TRBJ2-2|TRBV20-1|-|many
CSAPVSLNTGELFF
TGCAGTGCTCCGGTATCCTTGAACACCGGGGAGCTGTTTTTT
>TRBJ2-7|TRBV20-1|-|many
CSARALTKGVSREQYF
TGCAGTGCTAGAGCCCTGACTAAGGGGGTATCTCGCGAGCAGTACTTC
>TRBJ1-2|TRBV7-2|-|many
CASSPTTGNYGYTF
TGTGCCAGCAGCCCAACAACAGGGAACTATGGCTACACCTTC
>TRBJ2-3|TRBV7-2|-|-
CASRALGVRRDTQYF
TGTGCCAGCAGGGCCCTTGGGGTCCGTAGGGATACGCAGTATTTT
>TRBJ1-3|TRBV10-3|-|many
CAISGGGAAGNTIYF
TGTGCCATCAGTGGAGGCGGGGCAGCTGGAAACACCATATATTTT
>TRBJ1-2|TRBV5-4|-|many
CASSLKGSHGYTF
TGTGCCAGCAGCTTGAAGGGATCGCATGGCTACACCTTC
>TRBJ1-5|TRBV20-1|-|many
CSAIGRTYNQPQHF
TGCAGTGCTATTGGGAGGACTTATAATCAGCCCCAGCATTTT
>TRBJ2-7|TRBV7-9|TRBD1|many
CASSSTISDRGSYEQYF
TGTGCCAGCAGTTCAACTATCTCGGACAGGGGCTCCTACGAGCAGTACTTC
>TRBJ1-1|TRBV5-1|-|many
CASRPGAGSEAFF
TGCGCCAGCAGGCCAGGGGCCGGAAGTGAAGCTTTCTTT
>TRBJ2-7|TRBV5-6|-|many
CASSLSADKYEQYF
TGTGCCAGCAGCTTAAGCGCGGACAAGTACGAGCAGTACTTC
>TRBJ2-3|TRBV3-1|-|many
CASSQVRLDADTQYF
TGTGCCAGCAGCCAAGTTCGTCTAGATGCAGATACGCAGTATTTT